This T cell receptor (beta chain) was sequenced for a study of T cells after yellow fever vaccination. Across the study: SMART-Seq v4 Ultra Low Input prepared libraries from low-cell fractions.

TCRdb processed the 5' RACE reads anew with MiXCR; each CDR3 protein has one entry. The table records hundreds of thousands of distinct CDR3 sequences, roughly 9.4% of them present only once. Study findings and constraints: Post-booster repertoires contained most primary-vaccination clones again (about 95% CD4, roughly 90% CD8).

This clonotype has a single count. Its antigen is not identified. CDR1 is KGHSH, CDR2 LQKENI, per germline. The CDR3 length is 14 residues. The chain uses TRBV18 and TRBJ2-3; possibly TRBD1 for D (6 bases). The DNA end favors TRBJ1-5, so the J call may be wrong. The receptor's source is a man aged 18 to 30 who received the YFV17D yellow fever vaccine. The sample here was PBMCs, taken on the day of the first yellow fever vaccination. The CDR3 coding sequence is TGTGCCAGCTCACCTTGGGGGCGCACAGATACGCAGCATTTT. Its protein is CASSPWGRTDTQHF.